The clone carrying this T cell receptor beta chain has just one count. The source of the sample is a study of cytomegalovirus exposure and HLA in healthy donors. Both 60 Vbeta primers and 13 Jbeta primers went into the PCR. Clones were read by immunoSEQ multiplex PCR, and TCRdb kept only the in-frame ones, dropping some. Among 100,000 to 150,000 clones listed, 83% were seen once. The specimen sequenced was PBMCs. The TCR sequence derives from a woman in her thirties or forties in good health and CMV-seropositive.

CDR3 DNA: TGTGCCAGCACTATGACGACTAGCACAGATACGCAGTATTTT. Amino acids: CASTMTTSTDTQYF. This chain uses TRBV6-5 with TRBJ2-3, with D unclear. V was clipped by 7 bases and J by 0 bases, with 11 bases between them. Germline CDR1 reads MNHEY; CDR2 reads SVGAGI. The CDR3 is 14 amino acids.